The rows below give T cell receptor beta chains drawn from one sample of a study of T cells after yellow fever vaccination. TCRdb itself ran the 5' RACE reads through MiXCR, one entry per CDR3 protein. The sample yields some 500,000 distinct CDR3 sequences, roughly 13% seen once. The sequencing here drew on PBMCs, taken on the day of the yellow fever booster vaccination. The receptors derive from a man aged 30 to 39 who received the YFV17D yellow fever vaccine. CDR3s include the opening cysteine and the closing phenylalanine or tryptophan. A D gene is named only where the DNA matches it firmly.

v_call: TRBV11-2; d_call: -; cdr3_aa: CASSLEVLGFPSSYNEQFF
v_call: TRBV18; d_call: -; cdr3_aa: CASSPPADRWGYTF
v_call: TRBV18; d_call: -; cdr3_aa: CASSPLGDEQYF
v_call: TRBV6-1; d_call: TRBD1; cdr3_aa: CASSPGGRGINTEAFF
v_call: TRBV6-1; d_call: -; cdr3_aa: CASSAGSPSTDTQYF
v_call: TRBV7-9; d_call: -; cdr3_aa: CASGFGNTGELFF
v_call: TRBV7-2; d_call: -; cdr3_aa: CASSLEAGLGQIEQYF
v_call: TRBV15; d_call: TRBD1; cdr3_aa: CATSTDRQGRYYGYTF
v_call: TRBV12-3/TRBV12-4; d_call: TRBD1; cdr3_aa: CASSPNRGLYTGELFF
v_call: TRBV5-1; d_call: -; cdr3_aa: CASSSESSYEQYF
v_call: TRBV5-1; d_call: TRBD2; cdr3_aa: CASSLDLAGGEQYF
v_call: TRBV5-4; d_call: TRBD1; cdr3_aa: CASSSPPGQQGNEQFF
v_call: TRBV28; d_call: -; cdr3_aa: CASSANQPQHF
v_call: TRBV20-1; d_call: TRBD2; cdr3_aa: CSARIAWEGNTYEQYF
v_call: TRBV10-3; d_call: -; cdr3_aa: CAISPATSASYEQYF
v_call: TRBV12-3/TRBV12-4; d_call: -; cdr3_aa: CAAPLRIWVRAQYF
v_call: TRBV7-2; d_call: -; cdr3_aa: CASSQRPLPTDTQYF
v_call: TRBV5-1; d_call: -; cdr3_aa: CASSLGSGIQGYTF